Below, 14 T cell receptor beta chains from the same sample are listed, as sequenced in a study of spatial heterogeneity in lung cancer. Via MiXCR, TCRdb re-called the 5' RACE reads, giving one row per CDR3 protein. Among 40,000 to 55,000 distinct CDR3 sequences listed, roughly 15% were seen once. Time point here: sample taken at primary tumor resection. This material consisted of PBMCs, taken at surgery. The receptors derive from a male donor with early-stage non-small cell lung cancer.

This clonotype was observed at least ten times. The chain combines TRBV6-2 or TRBV6-3 with TRBJ2-7; 14 nucleotides match TRBD2. The V and J ends lost 2 bases and 0 bases, in that order; junction bases with no gene match: 9. Germline V gene data show CDR1 as MNHEY and CDR2 as SVGEGT. This CDR3 is 19 amino acids long. This CDR3 is CASSYTGTSGSIDSYEQYF. As DNA, the CDR3 is TGTGCCAGCAGTTACACCGGGACTAGCGGGAGTATAGACTCCTACGAGCAGTACTTC.

There are many counts of this clonotype. The rearrangement joins TRBV10-3 to TRBJ1-5; D is unclear. Germline CDR1 ENHRY, CDR2 SYGVKD. The V and J ends lost 0 bases and 4 bases respectively, with 7 bases between them. CDR3 length equals 14 residues. This chain's CDR3 is CAISESGINQPQHF. DNA for the CDR3: TGTGCCATCAGTGAGTCTGGCATTAATCAGCCCCAGCATTTT.

This clonotype was detected only a few times. J is TRBJ2-1 and V is TRBV18; TRBD2 agrees at 9 bases. The V gene end was trimmed by 3 bases and the J gene end by 9 bases; junction bases not matched to a gene: 6. This CDR3 is built from 14 residues. Germline CDR1 and CDR2: KGHSH and LQKENI. Here the CDR3 DNA reads TGTGCCAGCTCACCCAGCGGGGGGCTCGGTGAGCAGTTCTTC. Translation gives CASSPSGGLGEQFF.

This clonotype has at least ten counts. The chain combines TRBV7-6 with TRBJ1-5; 7 nucleotides match TRBD1. CDR1 and CDR2 (germline): SGHVS, FNYEAQ. The CDR3 is 13 amino acids. Losses at the gene ends were 6 bases for V and 3 bases for J; bases not matched to a gene: 2. In nucleotides, the CDR3 is TGTGCCAGCAGAGGGGGCCCCAATCAGCCCCAGCATTTT. This gives the protein CASRGGPNQPQHF.

Only a few counts were recorded for this clonotype. The genes are TRBV23-1 and TRBJ2-5; 11 nucleotides align to TRBD2. TRBV23-1 is an ORF for which the function is uncertain. This CDR3 is 18 amino acids long. J was trimmed by 5 bases and V by 2 bases; bases with no gene match: 13. CDR3 residues: CASSQHHTSGRVQETQYF. CDR3 sequence (DNA): TGCGCCAGCAGTCAACACCACACTAGCGGGAGAGTCCAGGAGACCCAGTACTTC.

This clonotype was seen at least ten times. The chain carries TRBV19 and TRBJ1-5; TRBD1 matches 9 bases. This CDR3 spans 15 amino acids. CDR1 is LNHDA and CDR2 is SQIVND in the germline V gene (reference sequence). Trimming at V came to 4 bases and at J to 7 bases, leaving 8 bases not matched to a gene. CDR3 in DNA: TGTGCCAGTAGTACCACAGGGGGCGCTGGGCAGCCCCAGCATTTT. As protein: CASSTTGGAGQPQHF.

The chain carries TRBV24-1 and TRBJ2-2, with D perhaps TRBD1 (5 bases). CDR1 is KGHDR and CDR2 is SFDVKD in the germline V gene. Trimming removed 3 bases at V and 3 bases at J, with 7 bases between. This CDR3 has 14 amino acids. CDR3 nucleotides: TGTGCCACCAGTGATCCCAGGGACACCGGGGAGCTGTTTTTT. This translates into CATSDPRDTGELFF.

This clonotype was observed many times. V gene TRBV18 combines with J gene TRBJ2-7; 7 nucleotides agree with TRBD1. V shed 4 bases and J 1 base; nucleotides not matched to a gene: 1. Germline V gives CDR1 KGHSH, CDR2 LQKENI. CDR3 length equals 13 residues. The CDR3 spells CASSQGQSYEQYF. CDR3 in DNA: TGTGCCAGCTCACAGGGACAGTCCTACGAGCAGTACTTC.

In this sample, this clonotype turned up many times. The chain is built from TRBV2 and TRBJ2-1; a possible D gene is TRBD1 (6 bases). Trimming pared 3 bases from V and 4 bases from J, leaving 13 bases between. Germline V lookup: CDR1 SNHLY, CDR2 FYNNEI. The CDR3 runs to 15 residues. CDR3 in DNA: TGTGCCAGCAGTGAGTTACAGGGCTCTTACAATGAGCAGTTCTTC. It is translated as CASSELQGSYNEQFF. The full variable domain, its missing parts supplied by reference TRBV2 and TRBJ2-1, is EPEVTQTPSHQVTQMGQEVILRCVPISNHLYFYWYRQILGQKVEFLVSFYNNEISEKSEIFDDQFSVERPDGSNFTLKIRSTKLEDSAMYFCASSELQGSYNEQFFGPGTRLTVL.

This clonotype has just a few counts. V is TRBV12-3 or TRBV12-4 and J is TRBJ1-1; D might be TRBD1 (5 bases). V shed 10 bases and J shed 5 bases, with 23 bases lying between them. There are 15 residues in the CDR3. The chain's CDR3 is CATKPALGGGTEAFF. The CDR3 DNA reads TGTGCCACCAAACCAGCGTTGGGCGGGGGGACTGAAGCTTTCTTT.

In its sample, this clonotype was seen many times. V usage is TRBV2 and J usage is TRBJ2-7; D is unresolved. This CDR3 is built from 11 residues. The germline V gene encodes CDR1 SNHLY and CDR2 FYNNEI. Deletions cut 5 bases from V and 3 bases from J, with 5 bases between. The CDR3 here is CASSFYYEQYF. CDR3 DNA: TGTGCCAGCAGTTTTTACTACGAGCAGTACTTC.

This clonotype was observed a handful of times. This chain uses TRBV7-6 with TRBJ2-5; D could derive from TRBD1 or TRBD2 (6 bases each). The CDR3 has 17 amino acids. Germline values: CDR1 SGHVS, CDR2 FNYEAQ. Trimming pared 3 bases from V and 2 bases from J, leaving 19 bases between. The CDR3, as DNA: TGTGCCAGCAGCTTCCCCTCGGGGGCTCCTAGTCAAGAGACCCAGTACTTC. It encodes CASSFPSGAPSQETQYF.

This sequence joins TRBV27 and TRBJ2-7; D possibly uses TRBD1 or TRBD2 (6 bases each). V lost 6 bases, J lost 7 bases, and 16 bases lay in between. CDR1 is MNHEY and CDR2 is SMNVEV in the germline V gene (reference sequence). CDR3 size: 13 residues. CDR3 in amino acids: CASRDSGLREQYF. CDR3 nucleotide sequence: TGTGCCAGCAGGGACAGTGGACTAAGGGAGCAGTACTTC.

The rearrangement uses TRBV5-6 and TRBJ2-3, with no clear D. The V end lost 0 bases, the J end lost 6 bases, and 11 bases lay between the germline ends. The CDR3 is made up of 14 amino acids. CDR1 and CDR2 from the germline V gene are SGHDT and YYEEEE. CDR3 amino acids: CASSLVREADTQYF. In DNA, the CDR3 is TGTGCCAGCAGCTTGGTACGAGAGGCCGATACGCAGTATTTT.